This TCR beta chain was sequenced in a study of human T cells and chemical hapten exposure. In the original workflow: Sample TCR totals centred on a median of about 92,000, ranging about 20,000 to 700,000. In TCRdb, the RACE reads were re-called with MiXCR into one record per CDR3 protein. Clone size and V and J calls follow TCRdb, not the original study. The table records around 50,000 distinct CDR3 sequences, about a tenth of them present only once. V gave up 4 bases and J gave up 15 bases, with 19 bases separating them. This CDR3 has 13 residues. Germline V gives CDR1 MNHNS, CDR2 SASEGT. Note on this clonotype: Its antigen remains unknown.

Time point indicated: patch test 1, 2 weeks after DPC sensitization. Treatment described: therapeutic diphenylcyclopropenone sensitization with weekly scalp DPC. Whole blood that had not been fractionated was the source of extracted total RNA. Study-level results: PT1 expanded TCR counts and patch test score correlated positively.

The TCR was taken from a woman between 40 and 50 years old with alopecia areata. Some clones in this sample may be carry-over from other donors' samples. Material: whole blood, obtained in connection with sensitization to the hapten diphenylcyclopropenone (DPC). The rearrangement joins TRBV6-1 to TRBJ2-1; tentatively, D is TRBD2 (5 bases). The CDR3 spells CASSARGVVGPFF. The CDR3 DNA follows: TGTGCCAGCAGTGCACGGGGAGTAGTTGGGCCGTTCTTC.